This entry is about one TCR beta chain. The data derive from a study of T cell responses to AZD1222 COVID-19 vaccine. Germline-derived CDR1 and CDR2 are SNHLY and FYNNEI. V lost 4 bases and J 4 bases, leaving 9 bases between the germline ends. The CDR3 has 13 residues. Clones were sequenced by immunoSEQ multiplex PCR, and TCRdb holds only the in-frame ones, with some missing. The sample records about 110,000 clones, roughly 91% being singletons. The sequence came from an adult who received the AZD1222 COVID-19 vaccine. This material consisted of peripheral blood, taken 28 days after the second AZD1222 dose. This rearrangement joins TRBV2 to TRBJ2-3, with D maybe TRBD2 (7 bases). CDR3 protein: CASSGGGADTQYF. The CDR3 coding sequence is TGTGCCAGCAGTGGAGGGGGGGCAGATACGCAGTATTTT.